This T cell receptor (beta chain) was documented in a study of T-cell reconstitution after alpha-beta-depleted transplantation in children. General study points: High day-60 TCRbeta diversity in some patients came from surviving recipient T cells and thymic progenitors. It was reported that alpha-beta T cells came from several hundred expanded graft clones (about two months after transplant). Newly made T cells mostly supplied T-cell counts and diversity one year after transplant.

Details on this clonotype: The antigen remains undetermined.

This CDR3 region has 12 residues. Trimming took off 4 bases at V and 1 base at J, with 5 bases between the two ends. Unique molecular identifiers were incorporated during preparation of the TCRbeta library. MiXCR was run by TCRdb on the PCR reads, yielding one entry per CDR3 protein. The sample lists under 750,000 distinct CDR3 sequences; about 21% were seen once. This rearrangement joins TRBV12-3 or TRBV12-4 to TRBJ2-7, with D hard to call. The specimen was PBMCs, mostly from graft donor cells, collected 360 days after TCRalphabeta/CD19-depleted stem cell transplant. The TCR comes from a boy in the first two years of life who had a stem cell transplant for acute myeloid leukemia, so the T cells may come from the graft donor. CDR3 nucleotides: TGTGCCAGCAGTTACTTGTCCTACGAGCAGTACTTC. Amino acids: CASSYLSYEQYF.